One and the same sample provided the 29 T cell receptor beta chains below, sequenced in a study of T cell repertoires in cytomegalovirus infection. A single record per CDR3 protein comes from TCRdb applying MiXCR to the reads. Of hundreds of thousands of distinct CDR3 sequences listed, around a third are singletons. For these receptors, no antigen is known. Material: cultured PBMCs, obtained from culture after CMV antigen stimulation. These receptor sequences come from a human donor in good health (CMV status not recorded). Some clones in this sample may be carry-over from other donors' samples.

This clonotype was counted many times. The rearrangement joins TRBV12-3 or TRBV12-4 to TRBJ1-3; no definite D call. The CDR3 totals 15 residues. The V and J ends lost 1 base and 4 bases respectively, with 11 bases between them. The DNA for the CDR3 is TGTGCCAGCAGTTTAGTCCCGACAACCGGAAACACCATATATTTT. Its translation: CASSLVPTTGNTIYF.

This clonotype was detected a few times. In DNA, the CDR3 is TGTGCCAGCAGCTTAGTCGGGTGGGGGGCTCGGGGCTACACCTTC. As protein: CASSLVGWGARGYTF. The rearrangement links TRBV7-2 to TRBJ1-2; a weak D match, TRBD1 (6 bases). The length of the CDR3 is 15 residues. Germline V lookup: CDR1 SGHTA, CDR2 FQGNSA. The V end lost 1 base, the J end lost 8 bases, and 17 bases lay between the germline ends.

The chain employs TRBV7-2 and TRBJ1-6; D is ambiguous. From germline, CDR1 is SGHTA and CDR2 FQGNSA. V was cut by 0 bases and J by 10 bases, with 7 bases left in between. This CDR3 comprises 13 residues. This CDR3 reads CASSLAYRSPLHF. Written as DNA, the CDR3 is TGTGCCAGCAGCTTAGCGTACCGCTCACCCCTCCACTTT.

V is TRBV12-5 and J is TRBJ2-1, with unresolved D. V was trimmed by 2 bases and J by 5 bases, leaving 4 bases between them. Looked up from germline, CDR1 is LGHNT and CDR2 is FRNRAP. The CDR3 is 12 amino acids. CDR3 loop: CASGLYNNEQFF. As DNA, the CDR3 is TGTGCTAGTGGTTTGTATAACAATGAGCAGTTCTTC.

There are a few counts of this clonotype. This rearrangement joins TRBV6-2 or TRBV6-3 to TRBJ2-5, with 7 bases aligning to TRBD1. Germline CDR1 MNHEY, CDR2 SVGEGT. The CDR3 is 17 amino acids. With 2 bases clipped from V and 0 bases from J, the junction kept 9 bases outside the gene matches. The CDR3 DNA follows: TGTGCCAGCAGTTACCCTACCAGGACAGGAAACCAAGAGACCCAGTACTTC. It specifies CASSYPTRTGNQETQYF.

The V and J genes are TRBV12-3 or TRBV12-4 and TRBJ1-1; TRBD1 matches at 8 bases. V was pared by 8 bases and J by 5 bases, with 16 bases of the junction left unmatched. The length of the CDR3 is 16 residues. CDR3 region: CASGWPSGRDRTEAFF. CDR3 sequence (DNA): TGTGCCAGCGGATGGCCCTCGGGTAGGGACAGGACTGAAGCTTTCTTT.

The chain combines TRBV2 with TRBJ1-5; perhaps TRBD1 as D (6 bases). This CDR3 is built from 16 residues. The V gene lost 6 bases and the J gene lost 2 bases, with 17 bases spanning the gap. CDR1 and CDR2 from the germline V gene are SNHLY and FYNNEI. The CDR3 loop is CASSGLNQGRNQPQHF. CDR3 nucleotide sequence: TGTGCCAGCAGCGGGCTAAATCAGGGGCGCAATCAGCCCCAGCATTTT.

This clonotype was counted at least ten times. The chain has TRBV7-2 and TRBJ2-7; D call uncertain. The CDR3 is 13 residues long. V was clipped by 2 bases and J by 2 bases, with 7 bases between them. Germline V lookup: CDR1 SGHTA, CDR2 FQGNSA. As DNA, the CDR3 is TGTGCCAGCAGCTTACCGGCAACCTACGAGCAGTACTTC. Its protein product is CASSLPATYEQYF. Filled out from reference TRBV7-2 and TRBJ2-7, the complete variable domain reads GAGVSQSPSNKVTEKGKDVELRCDPISGHTALYWYRQSLGQGLEFLIYFQGNSAPDKSGLPSDRFSAERTGGSVSTLTIQRTQQEDSAVYLCASSLPATYEQYFGPGTRLTVT.

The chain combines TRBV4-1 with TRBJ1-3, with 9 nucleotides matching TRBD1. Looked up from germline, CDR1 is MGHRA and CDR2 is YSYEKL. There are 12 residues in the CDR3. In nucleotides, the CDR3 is TGCGTAGGACAGGGGTCTGGAAACACCATATATTTT. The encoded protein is CVGQGSGNTIYF.

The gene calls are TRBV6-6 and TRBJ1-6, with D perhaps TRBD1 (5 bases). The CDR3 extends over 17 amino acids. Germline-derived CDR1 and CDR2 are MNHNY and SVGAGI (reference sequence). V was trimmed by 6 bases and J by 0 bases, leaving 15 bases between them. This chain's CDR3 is CASSHGGRYSYNSPLHF. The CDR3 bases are TGTGCCAGCAGCCATGGGGGGAGGTACTCCTATAATTCACCCCTCCACTTT.

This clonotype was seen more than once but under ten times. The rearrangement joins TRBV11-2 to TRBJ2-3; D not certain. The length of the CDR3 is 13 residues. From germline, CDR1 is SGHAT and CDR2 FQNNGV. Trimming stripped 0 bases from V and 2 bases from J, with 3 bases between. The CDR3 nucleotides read TGTGCCAGCAGCTTAGAAAACACAGATACGCAGTATTTT. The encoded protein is CASSLENTDTQYF.

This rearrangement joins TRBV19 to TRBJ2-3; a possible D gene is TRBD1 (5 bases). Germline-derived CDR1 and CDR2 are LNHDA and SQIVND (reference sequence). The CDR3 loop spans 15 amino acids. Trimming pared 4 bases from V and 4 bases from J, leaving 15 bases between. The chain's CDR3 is CASSTGWLSPDTQYF. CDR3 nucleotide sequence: TGTGCCAGTAGTACAGGGTGGTTGTCGCCAGATACGCAGTATTTT. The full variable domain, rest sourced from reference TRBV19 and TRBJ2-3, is DGGITQSPKYLFRKEGQNVTLSCEQNLNHDAMYWYRQDPGQGLRLIYYSQIVNDFQKGDIAEGYSVSREKKESFPLTVTSAQKNPTAFYLCASSTGWLSPDTQYFGPGTRLTVL.

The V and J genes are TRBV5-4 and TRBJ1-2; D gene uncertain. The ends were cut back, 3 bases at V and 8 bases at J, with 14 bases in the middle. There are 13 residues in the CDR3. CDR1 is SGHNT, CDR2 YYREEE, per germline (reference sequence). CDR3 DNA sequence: TGTGCCAGCAGCTCGATCTCTGAGGGAGGCTACACCTTC. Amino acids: CASSSISEGGYTF.

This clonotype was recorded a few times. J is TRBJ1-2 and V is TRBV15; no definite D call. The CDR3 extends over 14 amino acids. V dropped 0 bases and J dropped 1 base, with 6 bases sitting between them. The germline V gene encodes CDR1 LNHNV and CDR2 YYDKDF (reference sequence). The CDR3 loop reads CATSREGVNYGYTF. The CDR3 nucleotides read TGTGCCACCAGCAGAGAGGGAGTTAACTATGGCTACACCTTC.

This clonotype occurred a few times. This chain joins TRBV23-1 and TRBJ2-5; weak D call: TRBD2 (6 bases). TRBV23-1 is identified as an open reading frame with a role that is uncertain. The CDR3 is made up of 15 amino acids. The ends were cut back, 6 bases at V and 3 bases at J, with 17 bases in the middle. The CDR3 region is CASSRGVAAKETQYF. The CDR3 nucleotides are TGCGCCAGCAGCCGCGGGGTAGCGGCAAAAGAGACCCAGTACTTC.

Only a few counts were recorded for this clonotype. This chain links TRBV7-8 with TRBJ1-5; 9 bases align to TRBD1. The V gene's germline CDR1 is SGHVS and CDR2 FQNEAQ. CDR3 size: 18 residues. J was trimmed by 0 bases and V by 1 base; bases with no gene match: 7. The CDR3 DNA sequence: TGTGCCAGCAGCTTAGTGACAGGGGGGTCAAATAGCAATCAGCCCCAGCATTTT. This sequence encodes CASSLVTGGSNSNQPQHF.

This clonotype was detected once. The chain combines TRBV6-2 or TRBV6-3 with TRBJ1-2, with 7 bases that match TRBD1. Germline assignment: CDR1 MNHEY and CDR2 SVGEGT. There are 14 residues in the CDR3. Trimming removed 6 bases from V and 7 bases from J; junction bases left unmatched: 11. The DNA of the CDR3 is TGTGCCAGCAGCCGCTCCACAGGGGCGATTGGCTACACCTTC. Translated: CASSRSTGAIGYTF.

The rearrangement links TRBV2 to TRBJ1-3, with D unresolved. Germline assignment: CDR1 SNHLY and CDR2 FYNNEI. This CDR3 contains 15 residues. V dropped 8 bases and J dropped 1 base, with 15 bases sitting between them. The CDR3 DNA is TGTGCCAGCTCGCCGAGTAGGGCGTCTGGAAACACCATATATTTT. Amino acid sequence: CASSPSRASGNTIYF.

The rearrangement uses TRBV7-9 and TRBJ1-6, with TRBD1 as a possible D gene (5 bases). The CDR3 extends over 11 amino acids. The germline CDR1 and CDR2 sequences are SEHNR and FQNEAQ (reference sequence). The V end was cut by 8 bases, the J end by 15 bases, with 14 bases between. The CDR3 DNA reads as TGTGCCAGCGACGGGGGTTCGGACCTCCACTTT. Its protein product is CASDGGSDLHF.

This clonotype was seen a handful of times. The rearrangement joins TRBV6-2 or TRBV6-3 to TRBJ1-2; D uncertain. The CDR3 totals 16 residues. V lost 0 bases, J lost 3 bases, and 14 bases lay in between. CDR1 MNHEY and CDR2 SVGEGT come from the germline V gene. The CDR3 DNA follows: TGTGCCAGCAGTTACTCGCGTGCCTTTAACGACTATGGCTACACCTTC. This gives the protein CASSYSRAFNDYGYTF.

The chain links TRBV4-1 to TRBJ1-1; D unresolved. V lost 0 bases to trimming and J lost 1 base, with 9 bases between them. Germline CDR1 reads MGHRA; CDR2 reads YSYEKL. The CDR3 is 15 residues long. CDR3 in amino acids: CASSQEVSGNTEAFF. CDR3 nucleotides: TGCGCCAGCAGCCAAGAAGTTTCGGGGAACACTGAAGCTTTCTTT.

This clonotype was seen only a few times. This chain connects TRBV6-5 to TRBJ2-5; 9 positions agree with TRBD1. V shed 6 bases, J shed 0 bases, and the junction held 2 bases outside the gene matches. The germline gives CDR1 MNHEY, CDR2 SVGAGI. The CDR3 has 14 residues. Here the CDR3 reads CASRDRGYQETQYF. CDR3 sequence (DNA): TGTGCCAGCAGAGACAGGGGGTACCAAGAGACCCAGTACTTC.

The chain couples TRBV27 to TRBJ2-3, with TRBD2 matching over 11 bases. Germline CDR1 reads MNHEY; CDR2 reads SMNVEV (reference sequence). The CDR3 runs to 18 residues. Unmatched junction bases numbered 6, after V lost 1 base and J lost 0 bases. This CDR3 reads CASSLFALAGGSTDTQYF. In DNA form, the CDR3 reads TGTGCCAGCAGTTTATTCGCCCTAGCGGGGGGAAGCACAGATACGCAGTATTTT.

The CDR3: CDRNEQFF. CDR3 DNA: TGTGACAGGAATGAGCAGTTCTTC. The chain couples TRBV6-2 or TRBV6-3 to TRBJ2-1; weak D call: TRBD1 (5 bases). CDR1 is MNHEY and CDR2 is SVGEGT in the germline V gene. This CDR3 spans 8 amino acids.

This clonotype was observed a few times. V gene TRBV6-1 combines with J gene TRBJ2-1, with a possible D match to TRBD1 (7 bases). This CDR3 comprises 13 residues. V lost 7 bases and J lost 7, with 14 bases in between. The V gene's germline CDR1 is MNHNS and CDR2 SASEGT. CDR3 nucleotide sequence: TGTGCCAGCACCCAGGGGGGATGGAATGAGCAGTTCTTC. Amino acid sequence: CASTQGGWNEQFF.

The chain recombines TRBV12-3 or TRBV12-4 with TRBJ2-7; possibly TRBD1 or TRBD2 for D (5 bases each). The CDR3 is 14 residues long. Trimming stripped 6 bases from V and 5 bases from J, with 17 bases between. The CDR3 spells CASRPGWGSHEQYF. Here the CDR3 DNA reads TGTGCCAGCAGACCCGGATGGGGGTCCCACGAGCAGTACTTC.

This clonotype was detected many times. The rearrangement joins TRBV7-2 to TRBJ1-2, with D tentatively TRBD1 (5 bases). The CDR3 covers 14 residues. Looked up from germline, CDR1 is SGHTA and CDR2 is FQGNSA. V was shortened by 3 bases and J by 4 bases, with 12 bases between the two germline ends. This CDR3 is CASSLGLASYGYTF. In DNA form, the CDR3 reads TGTGCCAGCAGCTTGGGGCTGGCCTCCTATGGCTACACCTTC.

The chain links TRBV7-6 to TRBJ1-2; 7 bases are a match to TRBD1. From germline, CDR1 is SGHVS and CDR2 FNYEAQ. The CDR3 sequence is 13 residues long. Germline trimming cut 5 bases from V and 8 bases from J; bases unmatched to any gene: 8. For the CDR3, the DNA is TGTGCCAGCAGCGGTCAGGGGGGTAGCGGCTACACCTTC. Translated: CASSGQGGSGYTF.

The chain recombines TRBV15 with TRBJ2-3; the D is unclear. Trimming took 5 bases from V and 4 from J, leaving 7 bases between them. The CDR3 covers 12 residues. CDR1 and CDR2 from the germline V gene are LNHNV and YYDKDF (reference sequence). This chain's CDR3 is CATSFGPDTQYF. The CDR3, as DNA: TGTGCCACCAGCTTCGGGCCAGATACGCAGTATTTT. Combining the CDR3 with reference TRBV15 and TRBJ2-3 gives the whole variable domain DAMVIQNPRYQVTQFGKPVTLSCSQTLNHNVMYWYQQKSSQAPKLLFHYYDKDFNNEADTPDNFQSRRPNTSFCFLDIRSPGLGDTAMYLCATSFGPDTQYFGPGTRLTVL.